Here is one T cell receptor beta chain with its context. Repertoires were generated with immunoSEQ multiplex PCR, while TCRdb's copy carries only in-frame clones and drops some. The table lists around 130,000 clones, 88% of them singletons. J was trimmed by 4 bases and V by 4 bases; bases with no gene match: 2. The germline V gene encodes CDR1 LNHDA and CDR2 SQIVND (reference sequence). The length of the CDR3 is 15 residues. The sample comes from a study of cytomegalovirus exposure and HLA in healthy donors. The rearrangement uses TRBV19 and TRBJ2-2; 11 bases are shared with TRBD2. This sequence originates from a man aged 30 to 39 in good health and CMV-seronegative. Sequenced sample: PBMCs. The chain's CDR3 is CASSKTSGITGELFF. For the CDR3, the DNA is TGTGCCAGTAGTAAGACTAGCGGGATCACCGGGGAGCTGTTTTTT.